Here is one T cell receptor beta chain with its context. It has no known antigen specificity. There are no base qualities to consult, and no much larger clone falls within one base. This record comes from a study of a mutant IDH1 vaccine in newly diagnosed glioma (dated by TCRdb to the early 2020s). Study-level background: In the chemotherapy-containing groups, vaccination started alongside temozolomide cycles, whereas in patients who had radiotherapy alone it started 4-6 weeks after radiotherapy. For exploratory analyses, about 25 treated patients had longitudinal TCRB deep sequencing done wherever samples were available. Peripheral blood samples were drawn at six visits, namely V03 (baseline), V05, V07, V10, V12 and V13. Of the approximately 30 treated patients, about 62% were male and approximately 38% were female, and a mean age of roughly 40 years was recorded. Visit V12 was the week-35 safety follow-up and visit V13 was the week-47 end of study. Before enrollment, most patients had been given radiochemotherapy with temozolomide as standard therapy, while the rest had received either radiotherapy alone or temozolomide alone. Study-wide findings and limitations: The authors stated that sample limitations prevented analyses of patient blood samples from being reproduced. PBMC samples for TCRB deep sequencing were selected based on availability. Vaccine-induced immune responses across multiple MHC alleles were detected in approximately 93% of patients. Pseudoprogression seemed to be unrelated to changes in the top peripheral T cell clonotypes found by TCRB sequencing.

Library construction relied on the immunoSEQ multiplex PCR assay. The hsTCRB Kit was used according to the manufacturer's protocol to amplify rearranged TCR beta chain sequences. TCRB libraries were sequenced on an Illumina MiSeq. The authors' pipeline ran thus. The kit vendor's proprietary platform handled demultiplexing, trimming and gene mapping. Here the immuneACCESS table is served through TCRdb, limited to in-frame sequences with V and J called. Missing clones are a known gap in these copies; in checked studies unresolved V genes cover under half, and the rest lacks a known reason. V, J and clone size are taken as reported in that table, and D and trimming were inferred from the DNA itself. In all, the sample holds roughly 64,000 clones, and roughly 74% of those were seen once. The biggest ten clones account for 4.7% of the sample. V gives up 5 bases and J gives up 4 bases, and the segment between their germline ends measures 11 bases. Per the germline V gene, SGHTA is the CDR1 and FQGTGA is the CDR2. The CDR3 contains 14 residues, cysteine and phenylalanine counted. Here the CDR3 DNA is all that survives: 42 bases in frame from base 1.

What the time point label conveys for this sample: week 35, safety follow-up. Every vaccine dose consisted of 300 ug of a 20-mer mutant IDH1 peptide in Montanide, administered subcutaneously together with topical imiquimod. Patients were given eight vaccinations, in weeks 1, 3, 5, 7, 11, 15, 19 and 23, which matched visits V03 through V10. All donors had newly diagnosed IDH1-mutant astrocytomas of WHO grade 3 or 4 that showed loss of nuclear ATRX. The samples were drawn from NOA16, a multicentre, single-arm, open-label phase I trial in Germany that tested a mutant IDH1 peptide vaccine in humans for the first time. The DNeasy Blood and Tissue Kit was used to extract genomic DNA from EDTA blood for TCRB sequencing.

The receptor was isolated from a man over 45 with glioma. The specimen comprised PBMCs, sampled from a glioma patient whose treatment included an IDH1 peptide vaccine. This sequence uses TRBV7-3 and TRBJ2-2; the D gene identity is not certain. The CDR3 region has the sequence CASSPTPATGELFF. The DNA sequence is given as TGTGCCAGCAGCCCAACCCCAGCCACCGGGGAGCTGTTTTTT.